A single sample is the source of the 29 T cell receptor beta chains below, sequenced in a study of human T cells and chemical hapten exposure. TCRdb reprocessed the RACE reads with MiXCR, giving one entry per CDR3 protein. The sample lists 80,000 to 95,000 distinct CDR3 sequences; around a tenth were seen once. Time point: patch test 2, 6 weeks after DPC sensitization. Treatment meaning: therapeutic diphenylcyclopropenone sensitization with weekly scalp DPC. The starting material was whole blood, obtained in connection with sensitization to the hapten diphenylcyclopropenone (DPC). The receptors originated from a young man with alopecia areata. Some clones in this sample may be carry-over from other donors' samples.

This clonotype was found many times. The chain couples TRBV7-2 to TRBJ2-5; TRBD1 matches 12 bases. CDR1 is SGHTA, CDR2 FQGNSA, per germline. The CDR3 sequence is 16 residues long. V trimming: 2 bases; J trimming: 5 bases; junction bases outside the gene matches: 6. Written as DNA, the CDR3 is TGTGCCAGCAGCTTATCCGGGACAGGGGGCTATGAGACCCAGTACTTC. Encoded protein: CASSLSGTGGYETQYF.

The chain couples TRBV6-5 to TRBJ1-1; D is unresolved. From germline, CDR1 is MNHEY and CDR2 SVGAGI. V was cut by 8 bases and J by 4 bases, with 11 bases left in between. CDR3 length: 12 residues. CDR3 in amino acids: CASGEEVTEAFF. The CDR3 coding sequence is TGTGCCAGCGGGGAGGAGGTCACTGAAGCTTTCTTT.

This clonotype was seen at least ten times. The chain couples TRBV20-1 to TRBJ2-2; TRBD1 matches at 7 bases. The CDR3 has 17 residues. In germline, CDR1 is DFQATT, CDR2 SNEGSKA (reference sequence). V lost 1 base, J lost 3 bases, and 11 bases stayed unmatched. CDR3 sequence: CSARGGWGQHDTGELFF. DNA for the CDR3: TGCAGTGCTAGAGGTGGATGGGGACAGCATGACACCGGGGAGCTGTTTTTT.

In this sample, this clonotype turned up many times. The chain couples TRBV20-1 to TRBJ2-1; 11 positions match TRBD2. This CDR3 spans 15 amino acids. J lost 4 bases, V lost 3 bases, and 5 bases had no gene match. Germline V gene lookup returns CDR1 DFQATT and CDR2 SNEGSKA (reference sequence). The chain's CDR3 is CSASFTSGGYNEQFF. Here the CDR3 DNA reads TGCAGTGCTAGTTTCACTAGCGGGGGATACAATGAGCAGTTCTTC.

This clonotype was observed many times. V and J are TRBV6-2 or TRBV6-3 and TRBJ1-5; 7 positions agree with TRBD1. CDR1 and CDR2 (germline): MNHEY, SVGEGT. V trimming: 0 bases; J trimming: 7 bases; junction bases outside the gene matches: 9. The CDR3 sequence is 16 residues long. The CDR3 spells CASSYSRQGGYQPQHF. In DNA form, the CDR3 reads TGTGCCAGCAGTTACTCCCGACAGGGTGGCTACCAGCCCCAGCATTTT.

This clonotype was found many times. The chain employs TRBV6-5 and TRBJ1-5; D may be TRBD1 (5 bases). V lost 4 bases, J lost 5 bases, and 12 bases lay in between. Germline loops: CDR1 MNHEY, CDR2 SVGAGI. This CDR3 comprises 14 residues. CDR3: CASSSRQGYQPQHF. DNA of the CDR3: TGTGCCAGCAGTTCCCGTCAGGGCTATCAGCCCCAGCATTTT.

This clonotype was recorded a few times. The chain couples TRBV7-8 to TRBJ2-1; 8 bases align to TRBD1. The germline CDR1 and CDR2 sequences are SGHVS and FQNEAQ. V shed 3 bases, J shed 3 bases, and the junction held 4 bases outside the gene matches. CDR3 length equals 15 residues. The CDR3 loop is CASSFTDRGYNEQFF. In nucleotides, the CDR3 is TGTGCCAGCAGCTTTACCGACAGGGGCTACAATGAGCAGTTCTTC.

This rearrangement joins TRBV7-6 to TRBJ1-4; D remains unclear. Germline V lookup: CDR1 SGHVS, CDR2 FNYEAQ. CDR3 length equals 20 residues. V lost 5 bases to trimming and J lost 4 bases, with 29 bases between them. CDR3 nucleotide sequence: TGTGCCAGCAGCCTATCCCCCAGGAGAGTAATTACGGCTGGTAATGAAAAACTGTTTTTT. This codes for CASSLSPRRVITAGNEKLFF.

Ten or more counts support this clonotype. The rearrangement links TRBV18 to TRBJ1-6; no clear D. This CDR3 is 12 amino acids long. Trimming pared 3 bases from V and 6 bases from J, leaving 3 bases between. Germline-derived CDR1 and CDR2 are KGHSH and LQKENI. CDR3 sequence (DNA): TGTGCCAGCTCACCTTTTAATTCACCCCTCCACTTT. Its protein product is CASSPFNSPLHF.

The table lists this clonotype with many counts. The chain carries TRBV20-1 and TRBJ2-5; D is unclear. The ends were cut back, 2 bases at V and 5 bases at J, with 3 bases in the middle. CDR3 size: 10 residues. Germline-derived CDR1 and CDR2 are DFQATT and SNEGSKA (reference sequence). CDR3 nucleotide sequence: TGCAGTGCTAGACATGAGACCCAGTACTTC. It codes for CSARHETQYF.

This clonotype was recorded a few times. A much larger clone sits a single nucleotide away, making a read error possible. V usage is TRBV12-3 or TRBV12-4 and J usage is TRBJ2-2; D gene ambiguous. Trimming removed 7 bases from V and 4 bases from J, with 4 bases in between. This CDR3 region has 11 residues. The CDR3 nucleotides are TGTGCCAGCAAGGTCACCGGGGAGCTGTTTTTT. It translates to CASKVTGELFF.

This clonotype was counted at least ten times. The CDR3 sequence: CASSRDQPQHF. The CDR3 region has the DNA TGTGCCAGCAGCCGAGATCAGCCCCAGCATTTT. The chain is built from TRBV12-3 or TRBV12-4 and TRBJ1-5; D unclear. The CDR3 spans 11 residues. V lost 6 bases and J lost 5, with 5 bases in between.

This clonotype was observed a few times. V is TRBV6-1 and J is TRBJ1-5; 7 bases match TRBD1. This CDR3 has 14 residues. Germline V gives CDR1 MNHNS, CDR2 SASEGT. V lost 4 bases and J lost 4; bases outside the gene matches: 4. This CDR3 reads CASSVGRGNQPQHF. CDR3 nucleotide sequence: TGTGCCAGCAGTGTTGGCAGGGGGAATCAGCCCCAGCATTTT.

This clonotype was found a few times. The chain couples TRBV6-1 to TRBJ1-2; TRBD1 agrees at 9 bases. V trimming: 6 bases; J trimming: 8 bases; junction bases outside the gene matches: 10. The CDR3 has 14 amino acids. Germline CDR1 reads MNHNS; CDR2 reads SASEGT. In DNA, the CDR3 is TGTGCCAGCAGCCTCAAGGGGACAGGGCGCGGCTACACCTTC. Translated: CASSLKGTGRGYTF.

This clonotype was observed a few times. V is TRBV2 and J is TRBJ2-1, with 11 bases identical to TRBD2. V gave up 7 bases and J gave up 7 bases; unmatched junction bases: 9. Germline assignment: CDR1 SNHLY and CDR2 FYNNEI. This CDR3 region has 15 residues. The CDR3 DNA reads TGTGCCAGCAAGGTTCTAGCGGGGGGTTGGAATGAGCAGTTCTTC. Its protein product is CASKVLAGGWNEQFF. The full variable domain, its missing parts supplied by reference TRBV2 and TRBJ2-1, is EPEVTQTPSHQVTQMGQEVILRCVPISNHLYFYWYRQILGQKVEFLVSFYNNEISEKSEIFDDQFSVERPDGSNFTLKIRSTKLEDSAMYFCASKVLAGGWNEQFFGPGTRLTVL.

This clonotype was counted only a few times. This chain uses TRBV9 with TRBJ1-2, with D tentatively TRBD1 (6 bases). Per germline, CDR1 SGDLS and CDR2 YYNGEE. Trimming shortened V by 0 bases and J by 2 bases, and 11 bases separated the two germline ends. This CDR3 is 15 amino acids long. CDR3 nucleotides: TGTGCCAGCAGCGTAGACGGGACAATCAACTATGGCTACACCTTC. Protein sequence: CASSVDGTINYGYTF. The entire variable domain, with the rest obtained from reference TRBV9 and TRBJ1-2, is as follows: DSGVTQTPKHLITATGQRVTLRCSPRSGDLSVYWYQQSLDQGLQFLIQYYNGEERAKGNILERFSAQQFPDLHSELNLSSLELGDSALYFCASSVDGTINYGYTFGSGTRLTVV.

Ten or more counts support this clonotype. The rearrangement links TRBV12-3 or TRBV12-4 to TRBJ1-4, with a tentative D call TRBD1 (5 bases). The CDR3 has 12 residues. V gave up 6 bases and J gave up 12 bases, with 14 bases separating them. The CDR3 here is CASSSAVGQLFF. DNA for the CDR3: TGTGCCAGCAGCAGTGCGGTGGGGCAACTGTTTTTT.

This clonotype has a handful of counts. The CDR3 sequence is CASRQRDLTGPSTDTQYF. The CDR3 DNA sequence: TGTGCCAGCAGACAAAGGGACCTGACGGGTCCTAGCACAGATACGCAGTATTTT. V usage is TRBV27 and J usage is TRBJ2-3; D may correspond to TRBD1 or TRBD2 (5 bases each). The CDR3 is made up of 18 amino acids. CDR1 is MNHEY and CDR2 is SMNVEV in the germline V gene (reference sequence). The ends were cut back, 6 bases at V and 0 bases at J, with 22 bases in the middle.

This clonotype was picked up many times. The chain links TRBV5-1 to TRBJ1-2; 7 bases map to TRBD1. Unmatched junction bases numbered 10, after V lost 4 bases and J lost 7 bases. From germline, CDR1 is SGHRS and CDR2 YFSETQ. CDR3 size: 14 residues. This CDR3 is CASSRTGVLSGYTF. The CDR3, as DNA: TGCGCCAGCAGCCGCACAGGGGTTTTGAGTGGCTACACCTTC.

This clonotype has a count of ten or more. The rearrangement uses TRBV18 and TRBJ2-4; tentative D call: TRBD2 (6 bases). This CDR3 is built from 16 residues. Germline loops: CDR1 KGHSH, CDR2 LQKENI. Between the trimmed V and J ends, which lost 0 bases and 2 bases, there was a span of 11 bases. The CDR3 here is CASSPPGGMTKNIQYF. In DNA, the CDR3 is TGTGCCAGCTCACCACCGGGGGGAATGACCAAAAACATTCAGTACTTC.

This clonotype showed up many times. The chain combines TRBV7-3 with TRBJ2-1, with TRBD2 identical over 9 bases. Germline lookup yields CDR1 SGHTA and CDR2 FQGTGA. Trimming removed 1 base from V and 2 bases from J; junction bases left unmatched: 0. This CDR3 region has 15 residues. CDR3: CASSLSGGAYNEQFF. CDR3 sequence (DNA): TGTGCCAGCAGCTTAAGCGGGGGGGCCTACAATGAGCAGTTCTTC.

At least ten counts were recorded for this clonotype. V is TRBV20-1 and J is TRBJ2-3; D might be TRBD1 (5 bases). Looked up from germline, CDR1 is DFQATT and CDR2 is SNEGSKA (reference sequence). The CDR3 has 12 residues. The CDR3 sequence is CSAGLRTDTQYF. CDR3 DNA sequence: TGCAGCGCAGGGTTGCGCACAGATACGCAGTATTTT.

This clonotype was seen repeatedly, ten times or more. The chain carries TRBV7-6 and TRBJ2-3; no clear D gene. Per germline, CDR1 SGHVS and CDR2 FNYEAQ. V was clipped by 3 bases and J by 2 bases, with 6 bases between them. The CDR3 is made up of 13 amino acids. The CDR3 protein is CASSFFNTDTQYF. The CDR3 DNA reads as TGTGCCAGCAGCTTCTTCAACACAGATACGCAGTATTTT. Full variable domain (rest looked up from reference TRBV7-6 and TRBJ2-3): GAGVSQSPRYKVTKRGQDVALRCDPISGHVSLYWYRQALGQGPEFLTYFNYEAQQDKSGLPNDRFSAERPEGSISTLTIQRTEQRDSAMYRCASSFFNTDTQYFGPGTRLTVL.

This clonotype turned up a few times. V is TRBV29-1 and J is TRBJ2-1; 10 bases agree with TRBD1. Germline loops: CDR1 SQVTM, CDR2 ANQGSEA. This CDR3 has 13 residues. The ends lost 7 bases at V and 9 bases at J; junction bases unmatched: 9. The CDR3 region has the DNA TGCAGCGGGAGACGACAGGGGGCCGGTGAGCAGTTCTTC. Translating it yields CSGRRQGAGEQFF.

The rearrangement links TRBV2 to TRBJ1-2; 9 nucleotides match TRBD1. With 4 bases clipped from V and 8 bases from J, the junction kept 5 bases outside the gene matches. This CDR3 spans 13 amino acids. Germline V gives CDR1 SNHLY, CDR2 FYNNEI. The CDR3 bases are TGTGCCAGCAGTGGAGGGACAGGGAGCGGCTACACCTTC. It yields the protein CASSGGTGSGYTF.

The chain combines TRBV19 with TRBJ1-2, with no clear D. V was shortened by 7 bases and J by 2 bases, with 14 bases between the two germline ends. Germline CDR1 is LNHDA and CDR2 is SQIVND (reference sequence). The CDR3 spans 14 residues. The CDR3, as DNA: TGTGCCAGTATGCTCACAGCCACGAACTATGGCTACACCTTC. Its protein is CASMLTATNYGYTF.

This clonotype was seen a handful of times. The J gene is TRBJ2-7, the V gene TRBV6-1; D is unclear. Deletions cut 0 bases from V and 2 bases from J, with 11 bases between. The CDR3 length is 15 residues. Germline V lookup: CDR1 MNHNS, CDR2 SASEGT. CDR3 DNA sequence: TGTGCCAGCAGTGAAGCGTGGCGGTCTGCCTACGAGCAGTACTTC. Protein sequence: CASSEAWRSAYEQYF.

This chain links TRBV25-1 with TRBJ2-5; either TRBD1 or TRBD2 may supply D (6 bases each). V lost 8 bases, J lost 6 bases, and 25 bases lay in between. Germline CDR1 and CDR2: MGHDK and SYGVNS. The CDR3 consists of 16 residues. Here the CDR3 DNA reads TGTGCCAGCTTTTACCGTTCACGGGGGCGTTGGAAGACCCAGTACTTC. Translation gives CASFYRSRGRWKTQYF.

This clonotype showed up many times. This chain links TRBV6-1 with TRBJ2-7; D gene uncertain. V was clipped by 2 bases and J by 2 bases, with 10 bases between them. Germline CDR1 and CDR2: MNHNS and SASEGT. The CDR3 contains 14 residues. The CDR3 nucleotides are TGTGCCAGCAGTGAACGTCCAGACACCTACGAGCAGTACTTC. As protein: CASSERPDTYEQYF.